Below are 15 T cell receptor beta chains sequenced from a single sample in a study of blood T cell repertoires in COVID-19. The repertoire was sequenced with immunoSEQ multiplex PCR; TCRdb's copy has only in-frame clones and lacks some. The table records 60,000 to 70,000 clones, 91% of them present only once. The sample was peripheral blood. Every receptor here comes from a human donor with active COVID-19. The donor label of this sample is uncertain.

J is TRBJ1-2 and V is TRBV2; D not certain. The V end was cut by 8 bases, the J end by 2 bases, with 12 bases between. Germline assignment: CDR1 SNHLY and CDR2 FYNNEI. This CDR3 is 13 amino acids long. CDR3 nucleotide sequence: TGTGCCAGCGGAGCCGGGGAAAACTATGGCTACACCTTC. It specifies CASGAGENYGYTF.

V is TRBV28 and J is TRBJ2-7; D gene ambiguous. CDR3 length: 14 amino acids. The germline V gene has CDR1 MDHEN and CDR2 SYDVKM. V dropped 6 bases and J dropped 0 bases, with 12 bases sitting between them. The CDR3 reads CASSRHESSYEQYF. DNA of the CDR3: TGTGCCAGCAGCCGTCACGAGAGCTCCTACGAGCAGTACTTC.

CDR3 sequence reads: CASSLASGTSYNEQFF. The CDR3 coding sequence is TGTGCCAGCAGCTTAGCGTCAGGTACGTCCTACAATGAGCAGTTCTTC. The V call is TRBV7-2, the J call TRBJ2-1; no reliable D call. This CDR3 has 16 amino acids. Germline CDR1 and CDR2: SGHTA and FQGNSA. V lost 0 bases and J lost 1, with 10 bases in between.

The genes are TRBV18 and TRBJ1-5, with 7 positions matching TRBD1. Germline-derived CDR1 and CDR2 are KGHSH and LQKENI. The CDR3 has 14 amino acids. V lost 5 bases and J lost 1; bases outside the gene matches: 2. The chain's CDR3 is CASSSGQSNQPQHF. CDR3 bases: TGTGCCAGCTCATCGGGACAGAGCAATCAGCCCCAGCATTTT. The full variable domain, with the rest looked up from reference TRBV18 and TRBJ1-5, is NAGVMQNPRHLVRRRGQEARLRCSPMKGHSHVYWYRQLPEEGLKFMVYLQKENIIDESGMPKERFSAEFPKEGPSILRIQQVVRGDSAAYFCASSSGQSNQPQHFGDGTRLSIL.

This chain connects TRBV25-1 to TRBJ1-4; D is perhaps TRBD1 (5 bases). The germline gives CDR1 MGHDK, CDR2 SYGVNS. Trimming shortened V by 7 bases and J by 6 bases, and 12 bases separated the two germline ends. CDR3 length: 13 residues. The CDR3: CASTRTGDEKLFF. The CDR3 DNA reads TGTGCCAGCACTAGGACGGGGGATGAAAAACTGTTTTTT.

The V and J genes are TRBV7-7 and TRBJ2-2; TRBD2 agrees at 11 bases. V was pared by 4 bases and J by 3 bases, with 1 base of the junction left unmatched. CDR3 length equals 15 residues. Germline lookup yields CDR1 SSHAT and CDR2 FNYEAQ (reference sequence). The CDR3 spells CASSSLAGDTGELFF. The CDR3 coding sequence is TGTGCCAGCAGCTCACTAGCGGGAGACACCGGGGAGCTGTTTTTT.

The rearrangement uses TRBV9 and TRBJ2-5, with TRBD1 matching over 8 bases. The length of the CDR3 is 14 residues. Germline V CDR1 and CDR2: SGDLS, YYNGEE. Unmatched junction bases numbered 0, after V lost 1 base and J lost 1 base. The CDR3, as DNA: TGTGCCAGCAGCGTACAGGGGGCCCAAGAGACCCAGTACTTC. Its protein product is CASSVQGAQETQYF.

J is TRBJ2-4 and V is TRBV3-1 (or the pseudogene TRBV3-2); D gene unclear. Looked up from germline, CDR1 is LGHDT and CDR2 is YNNKEL (reference sequence). V gave up 4 bases and J gave up 2 bases, with 15 bases separating them. This CDR3 comprises 16 residues. The CDR3 DNA sequence: TGTGCCAGCAGCCCGGGTCCCACTCTACCCAAAAACATTCAGTACTTC. It is translated as CASSPGPTLPKNIQYF.

The chain carries TRBV19 and TRBJ2-1; D is possibly TRBD2 (6 bases). Germline CDR1 and CDR2: LNHDA and SQIVND (reference sequence). This CDR3 is built from 13 residues. Trimming cost V 8 bases and J 9 bases, with 17 bases left between them. The DNA of the CDR3 is TGTGCCAGTCAGGACTATCCCAAGAGTGAGCAGTTCTTC. Translation: CASQDYPKSEQFF.

The chain uses TRBV5-5 and TRBJ2-2; 11 bases map to TRBD2. CDR1 and CDR2 (germline): SGHKS, YYEKEE (reference sequence). With V trimmed by 0 bases and J by 4 bases, 2 bases remained unmatched. The CDR3 loop spans 16 amino acids. CDR3 sequence: CASSLGLAGPTGELFF. CDR3 nucleotide sequence: TGTGCCAGCAGCTTGGGACTAGCGGGACCCACCGGGGAGCTGTTTTTT.

The chain recombines TRBV4-2 with TRBJ2-5; 7 bases are shared with TRBD1. The CDR3 is 16 amino acids. Unmatched junction bases numbered 6, after V lost 0 bases and J lost 2 bases. Germline CDR1 and CDR2: LGHNA and YNFKEQ. The CDR3 sequence is CASSQDSGRGQETQYF. In DNA, the CDR3 is TGTGCCAGCAGCCAAGATTCAGGCAGGGGGCAAGAGACCCAGTACTTC.

The CDR3 DNA follows: TGTGCCACCAGCAGAGAAGGCAGGGGGCCATACAATGAGCAGTTCTTC. Its protein is CATSREGRGPYNEQFF. The rearrangement links TRBV15 to TRBJ2-1, with TRBD1 identical over 8 bases. Germline V CDR1 and CDR2: LNHNV, YYDKDF (reference sequence). The V and J ends lost 0 bases and 4 bases, in that order; junction bases with no gene match: 5. The CDR3 runs 16 residues.

This clone is a singleton in its sample. The chain uses TRBV6-6 and TRBJ1-1; TRBD1 might be the D (5 bases). CDR1 is MNHNY, CDR2 SVGAGI, per germline (reference sequence). V was cut by 4 bases and J by 3 bases, with 12 bases left in between. This CDR3 comprises 14 residues. The CDR3 spells CASSSGRGDTEAFF. CDR3 bases: TGTGCCAGCAGTTCCGGACGGGGGGACACTGAAGCTTTCTTT.

V usage is TRBV28 and J usage is TRBJ2-7; D not resolved. The V gene's germline CDR1 is MDHEN and CDR2 SYDVKM. The CDR3 runs to 13 residues. V lost 7 bases, J lost 0 bases, and 10 bases lay in between. The CDR3 protein is CASKRSPSYEQYF. In nucleotides, the CDR3 is TGTGCCAGCAAGCGATCACCCTCCTACGAGCAGTACTTC.

The J gene is TRBJ1-4, the V gene TRBV4-1; 7 bases align to TRBD1. Trimming at V came to 0 bases and at J to 0 bases, leaving 13 bases not matched to a gene. This CDR3 is 20 amino acids long. Germline values: CDR1 MGHRA, CDR2 YSYEKL. The CDR3 nucleotides read TGCGCCAGCAGCCAAGAACTCGCCGGGACAGTTATTACAACTAATGAAAAACTGTTTTTT. Its translation: CASSQELAGTVITTNEKLFF.